These 16 T cell receptor beta chains were sequenced from one sample in a study of blood T cell repertoires in COVID-19. Method: immunoSEQ multiplex PCR; TCRdb's copy keeps in-frame clones and lacks some. The table shows more than 20,000 clones, with approximately 88% occurring only once. The sample was peripheral blood. These receptors were obtained from a man older than 75 with active or convalescent COVID-19.

The chain carries TRBV7-8 and TRBJ2-1; 9 bases match TRBD2. There are 13 residues in the CDR3. V dropped 10 bases and J dropped 6; count of bases not matched to a gene: 7. In germline, CDR1 is SGHVS, CDR2 FQNEAQ. The CDR3 DNA is TGTGCCACCGTGGGACTAGCCCCCAATGAGCAGTTCTTC. Protein product: CATVGLAPNEQFF.

The chain is built from TRBV19 and TRBJ1-5, with D tentatively TRBD1 (5 bases). The ends were cut back, 9 bases at V and 1 base at J, with 10 bases in the middle. The CDR3 has 13 amino acids. Germline V lookup: CDR1 LNHDA, CDR2 SQIVND (reference sequence). As DNA, the CDR3 is TGTGCCAGCAAAGGACAAAGCAATCAGCCCCAGCATTTT. This encodes CASKGQSNQPQHF.

This chain connects TRBV5-4 to TRBJ2-1, with 11 bases identical to TRBD2. The V segment lost 1 base and the J segment 4 bases; nucleotides outside the gene matches: 7. There are 17 residues in the CDR3. The germline CDR1 and CDR2 sequences are SGHNT and YYREEE (reference sequence). CDR3 residues: CASSLPGLAEVYNEQFF. CDR3 nucleotide sequence: TGTGCCAGCAGCTTGCCGGGACTAGCGGAAGTGTACAATGAGCAGTTCTTC.

The chain employs TRBV25-1 and TRBJ1-2, with D tentatively TRBD1 (5 bases). CDR3 size: 14 residues. V lost 2 bases and J lost 3, with 10 bases in between. Germline CDR1 reads MGHDK; CDR2 reads SYGVNS. CDR3 DNA: TGTGCCAGCAGTGAACTACAGGACGACTATGGCTACACCTTC. Its protein is CASSELQDDYGYTF.

The CDR3 DNA is TGTGCCAGCGGAGACAGGCTGGCTGGTTATAATTCACCCCTCCACTTT. It yields the protein CASGDRLAGYNSPLHF. The chain links TRBV9 to TRBJ1-6; D perhaps matches TRBD1 (6 bases). V shed 7 bases and J shed 4 bases, with 18 bases lying between them. Germline V CDR1 and CDR2: SGDLS, YYNGEE. The CDR3 has 16 residues.

The gene calls are TRBV2 and TRBJ1-5; 7 positions match TRBD1. CDR3 size: 15 residues. Germline CDR1 reads SNHLY; CDR2 reads FYNNEI. With 6 bases clipped from V and 2 bases from J, the junction kept 7 bases outside the gene matches. This CDR3 is CASSVDRAGNQPQHF. The CDR3 DNA reads TGTGCCAGCAGCGTAGACAGGGCGGGCAATCAGCCCCAGCATTTT. The variable domain in full, with the rest retrieved from reference TRBV2 and TRBJ1-5, is EPEVTQTPSHQVTQMGQEVILRCVPISNHLYFYWYRQILGQKVEFLVSFYNNEISEKSEIFDDQFSVERPDGSNFTLKIRSTKLEDSAMYFCASSVDRAGNQPQHFGDGTRLSIL.

This clone was recorded a few times. The genes are TRBV7-2 and TRBJ2-6, with no clear D. With 5 bases removed from V and 4 bases from J, the gap between germline ends came to 12 bases. Germline CDR1 reads SGHTA; CDR2 reads FQGNSA. This CDR3 is 15 amino acids long. The CDR3 is CASSLRLVGANVLTF. As DNA, the CDR3 is TGTGCCAGCAGCCTGAGGTTGGTCGGGGCCAACGTCCTGACTTTC.

The gene calls are TRBV10-3 and TRBJ2-7; D not certain. The V gene lost 4 bases and the J gene lost 1 base, with 5 bases spanning the gap. The CDR3 runs 12 residues. Germline loops: CDR1 ENHRY, CDR2 SYGVKD. Here the CDR3 reads CAISGLSYEQYF. As DNA, the CDR3 is TGTGCCATCAGTGGGCTTTCCTACGAGCAGTACTTC.

The chain links TRBV6-5 to TRBJ2-7; 9 bases align to TRBD1. Trimming took 2 bases from V and 6 from J; bases not matched to a gene: 5. The CDR3 spans 14 residues. Germline V gene sequence: CDR1 MNHEY, CDR2 SVGAGI. As DNA, the CDR3 is TGTGCCAGCAGTTACGGACAGGGGTTGAGCGAGCAGTACTTC. This encodes CASSYGQGLSEQYF.

In this sample, this clone turned up a few times. V is TRBV5-4 and J is TRBJ1-1, with D tentatively TRBD1 (6 bases). The CDR3 extends over 15 amino acids. Between the trimmed V and J ends, which lost 1 base and 5 bases, there was a span of 15 bases. Germline V CDR1 and CDR2: SGHNT, YYREEE (reference sequence). The CDR3 nucleotides are TGTGCCAGCAGCTTGCTGTCACAGGGAAGGACTGAAGCTTTCTTT. This encodes CASSLLSQGRTEAFF.

This sequence joins TRBV5-4 and TRBJ1-1, with D perhaps TRBD1 (5 bases). V was trimmed by 6 bases and J by 4 bases, leaving 19 bases between them. The length of the CDR3 is 15 residues. Germline CDR1 and CDR2: SGHNT and YYREEE (reference sequence). In DNA form, the CDR3 reads TGTGCCAGCAAAGGGGCCCCAGGGCCAAGCACTGAAGCTTTCTTT. It specifies CASKGAPGPSTEAFF.

This chain links TRBV6-6 with TRBJ2-7; tentative D call: TRBD2 (5 bases). Trimming pared 4 bases from V and 3 bases from J, leaving 19 bases between. Germline loops: CDR1 MNHNY, CDR2 SVGAGI (reference sequence). CDR3 size: 16 residues. Here the CDR3 reads CASSSHSPERVYEQYF. Written as DNA, the CDR3 is TGTGCCAGCAGTTCCCACTCACCAGAGAGGGTCTACGAGCAGTACTTC.

This chain joins TRBV18 and TRBJ2-7; no clear D gene. Germline CDR1 is KGHSH and CDR2 is LQKENI. V lost 0 bases to trimming and J lost 7 bases, with 16 bases between them. The CDR3 extends over 15 amino acids. This CDR3 is CASSPPRGDSREQYF. The CDR3, as DNA: TGTGCCAGCTCACCACCGCGAGGTGACTCCCGGGAGCAGTACTTC.

The chain links TRBV4-1 to TRBJ1-2; tentative D call: TRBD1 (5 bases). The V gene lost 1 base and the J gene lost 1 base, with 10 bases spanning the gap. The length of the CDR3 is 15 residues. CDR1 MGHRA and CDR2 YSYEKL come from the germline V gene. The CDR3 sequence is CASSQGRGGNYGYTF. DNA of the CDR3: TGCGCCAGCAGCCAAGGGCGGGGGGGTAACTATGGCTACACCTTC.

The chain combines TRBV19 with TRBJ1-3; 8 positions match TRBD1. This CDR3 comprises 16 residues. Per germline, CDR1 LNHDA and CDR2 SQIVND (reference sequence). V lost 5 bases, J lost 6 bases, and 12 bases stayed unmatched. CDR3 nucleotide sequence: TGTGCCAGTAGTGTGGCCCAGGGGGCAGGGGAAAACACCATATATTTT. This codes for CASSVAQGAGENTIYF.

This clone is judged medium-sized. The chain combines TRBV24-1 with TRBJ1-3; D unresolved. CDR1 is KGHDR and CDR2 is SFDVKD in the germline V gene. The CDR3 runs to 14 residues. Trimming removed 1 base at V and 3 bases at J, with 6 bases between. CDR3 sequence (DNA): TGTGCCACCAGTGATTTTAACGGTGGAAACACCATATATTTT. It yields the protein CATSDFNGGNTIYF.